The 12 T cell receptor beta chains presented below share a single source sample, sequenced in a study of graft-versus-host responses after intestinal transplantation. No antigens are known for them. Only in-frame clones appear in the TCRdb table, and some are missing; sequencing was by immunoSEQ multiplex PCR. The sample has around 77,000 clones, roughly 94% seen once. Specimen: unstimulated CD8+ T cells sorted from spleen or lymph node cells, collected before intestinal transplant. The receptors derive from a human donor who received an intestinal transplant.

The chain uses TRBV6-6 and TRBJ2-4; either TRBD1 or TRBD2 may fit D (5 bases each). Trimming stripped 5 bases from V and 1 base from J, with 9 bases between. The germline gives CDR1 MNHNY, CDR2 SVGAGI (reference sequence). The CDR3 contains 14 residues. The DNA for the CDR3 is TGTGCCAGCAGTCCGGGGCTGGCCAAAAACATTCAGTACTTC. Translation gives CASSPGLAKNIQYF.

The CDR3 sequence: CASSFGTSVNEQFF. DNA for the CDR3: TGTGCCAGCAGCTTCGGGACTAGCGTCAATGAGCAGTTCTTC. The chain carries TRBV5-6 and TRBJ2-1; 10 bases line up with TRBD2. The germline gives CDR1 SGHDT, CDR2 YYEEEE. The CDR3 has 14 amino acids. J gave up 6 bases and V 2 bases, and 2 bases lay outside the gene matches.

The chain recombines TRBV2 with TRBJ2-7; TRBD2 agrees at 7 bases. Germline V gene lookup returns CDR1 SNHLY and CDR2 FYNNEI. The trim removed 7 bases at V and 2 bases at J, leaving 11 bases unmatched. The CDR3 loop spans 15 amino acids. The CDR3 loop reads CASTLGREIPYEQYF. CDR3 DNA sequence: TGTGCCAGCACCTTGGGGCGGGAGATCCCCTACGAGCAGTACTTC.

To note about this clone: Other DNA sequences of this sample code for an identical CDR3. The chain recombines TRBV28 with TRBJ2-7, with 7 bases identical to TRBD2. The CDR3 spans 13 residues. The germline CDR1 and CDR2 sequences are MDHEN and SYDVKM. V dropped 3 bases and J dropped 1; count of bases not matched to a gene: 0. CDR3 amino acids: CASSLGLSYEQYF. Here the CDR3 DNA reads TGTGCCAGCAGTTTGGGACTATCCTACGAGCAGTACTTC.

The chain carries TRBV4-2 and TRBJ2-1; 9 bases line up with TRBD1. The CDR3 spans 16 residues. Germline lookup yields CDR1 LGHNA and CDR2 YNFKEQ. With V trimmed by 0 bases and J by 3 bases, 3 bases remained unmatched. In nucleotides, the CDR3 is TGTGCCAGCAGCCAAGACCGACAGGGGGACTACAATGAGCAGTTCTTC. The encoded protein is CASSQDRQGDYNEQFF.

V and J are TRBV7-9 and TRBJ2-3; maybe TRBD1 (5 bases). Trimming took off 2 bases at V and 2 bases at J, with 8 bases between the two ends. From germline, CDR1 is SEHNR and CDR2 FQNEAQ (reference sequence). CDR3 length equals 14 residues. The CDR3 DNA sequence: TGTGCCAGCAGCTTAACAGGAGTCACAGATACGCAGTATTTT. The encoded protein is CASSLTGVTDTQYF.

V gene TRBV19 combines with J gene TRBJ1-2, with no clear D. This CDR3 has 11 residues. Per germline, CDR1 LNHDA and CDR2 SQIVND (reference sequence). Trimming left V 0 bases short and J 7 bases short, with 3 bases between. CDR3 in DNA: TGTGCCAGTAGTATAGAGCGTGGCTACACCTTC. It specifies CASSIERGYTF.

This clone has only one observation. The V gene is TRBV5-6, the J gene TRBJ2-7; D may be TRBD1 (5 bases). The V gene lost 2 bases and the J gene lost 3 bases, with 12 bases spanning the gap. The CDR3 runs 14 residues. Germline CDR1 and CDR2: SGHDT and YYEEEE. In DNA form, the CDR3 reads TGTGCCAGCAGCTTTGGTCAGGGTCACTACGAGCAGTACTTC. Amino acids: CASSFGQGHYEQYF.

The gene calls are TRBV15 and TRBJ2-1, with 11 bases identical to TRBD2. V dropped 3 bases and J dropped 7; count of bases not matched to a gene: 5. The CDR3 runs to 15 residues. CDR1 is LNHNV and CDR2 is YYDKDF in the germline V gene (reference sequence). The CDR3 nucleotides read TGTGCCACCAGCAGGACTAGCGGGGCGCGAAATGAGCAGTTCTTC. It is translated as CATSRTSGARNEQFF.

V is TRBV28 and J is TRBJ2-5; D gene ambiguous. CDR3 length equals 14 residues. CDR1 is MDHEN, CDR2 SYDVKM, per germline. Trimming stripped 5 bases from V and 2 bases from J, with 12 bases between. The CDR3 sequence is CASSHKWGQETQYF. The CDR3, as DNA: TGTGCCAGCAGTCACAAATGGGGACAAGAGACCCAGTACTTC. The full variable domain, with the rest looked up from reference TRBV28 and TRBJ2-5, is DVKVTQSSRYLVKRTGEKVFLECVQDMDHENMFWYRQDPGLGLRLIYFSYDVKMKEKGDIPEGYSVSREKKERFSLILESASTNQTSMYLCASSHKWGQETQYFGPGTRLLVL.

V usage is TRBV28 and J usage is TRBJ2-1; the D gene is possibly TRBD2 (5 bases). Germline lookup yields CDR1 MDHEN and CDR2 SYDVKM. The CDR3 is 13 residues long. The V gene lost 7 bases and the J gene lost 14 bases, with 21 bases spanning the gap. The CDR3 spells CASMAGELVLEFF. DNA for the CDR3: TGTGCCAGCATGGCAGGCGAACTAGTGTTGGAGTTCTTC.

CDR3: CASSPHHGLAGFTDTQYF. The DNA of the CDR3 is TGTGCCAGCTCACCCCACCACGGACTAGCGGGGTTCACAGATACGCAGTATTTT. This chain joins TRBV18 and TRBJ2-3; 12 nucleotides agree with TRBD2. V lost 3 bases to trimming and J lost 2 bases; unmatched junction nucleotides: 9. The CDR3 is 18 amino acids. The germline V gene encodes CDR1 KGHSH and CDR2 LQKENI.